One and the same sample provided the 10 T cell receptor beta chains below, sequenced in a study of shared clonotypes between healthy human individuals. Sequencing was performed with immunoSEQ multiplex PCR; in TCRdb, only in-frame clones are kept and a portion is missing. This table has 450,000 to 500,000 clones, more than 65% appearing once. The sequenced material came from PBMCs. These receptors were obtained from a woman between 40 and 55 years old in good health. Some clones in this sample may be carry-over from other donors' samples.

V is TRBV9 and J is TRBJ2-7; 15 nucleotides line up with TRBD2. Trimming removed 3 bases from V and 0 bases from J; junction bases left unmatched: 1. This CDR3 spans 16 amino acids. Germline assignment: CDR1 SGDLS and CDR2 YYNGEE. The CDR3 here is CASSAGLAGGSYEQYF. The CDR3 DNA reads as TGTGCCAGCAGCGCGGGACTAGCGGGAGGCTCCTACGAGCAGTACTTC.

As to this clone: This sequence is one base from a far larger clone and is likely a read error. Other nucleotide sequences in the sample specify the same CDR3. The chain is built from TRBV6-1 and TRBJ2-2; possible D gene TRBD2, 5 bases. This CDR3 contains 15 residues. Looked up from germline, CDR1 is MNHNS and CDR2 is SASEGT. In DNA, the CDR3 is TGTGCCAGTAGTGTCTCCAGCGGAGACACCGGGGAGCTGTTTTTT. Its protein is CASSVSSGDTGELFF.

This clone has a single count. The chain couples TRBV28 to TRBJ2-7; D perhaps matches TRBD1 (5 bases). This CDR3 contains 12 residues. The V gene's germline CDR1 is MDHEN and CDR2 SYDVKM. Between the trimmed V and J ends, which lost 6 bases and 4 bases, there was a span of 10 bases. The CDR3: CASRPAGYEQYF. The CDR3 bases are TGTGCCAGCAGGCCGGCAGGGTACGAGCAGTACTTC.

This sequence joins TRBV5-1 and TRBJ2-3; no clear D gene. The CDR3 sequence is 12 residues long. The germline V gene has CDR1 SGHRS and CDR2 YFSETQ. The V end was cut by 3 bases, the J end by 6 bases, with 8 bases between. The CDR3: CASSSVRDTQYF. For the CDR3, the DNA is TGCGCCAGCAGCTCCGTCCGCGATACGCAGTATTTT.

The count of this clone is one. V usage is TRBV11-2 and J usage is TRBJ2-2; tentative D call: TRBD1 (6 bases). The CDR3 has 15 residues. V was pared by 6 bases and J by 4 bases, with 15 bases between. Germline values: CDR1 SGHAT, CDR2 FQNNGV. CDR3 DNA: TGTGCCAGCAGTCAAGCAAGGGGGAGCACCGGGGAGCTGTTTTTT. This gives the protein CASSQARGSTGELFF.

This clone was found a few times. The V and J genes are TRBV4-1 and TRBJ2-7, with D tentatively TRBD1 or TRBD2 (5 bases each). CDR1 is MGHRA and CDR2 is YSYEKL in the germline V gene. CDR3 length: 18 amino acids. Trimming removed 0 bases from V and 1 base from J, with 19 bases in between. This CDR3 is CASSQDPLGAGRSYEQYF. In DNA form, the CDR3 reads TGCGCCAGCAGCCAAGATCCTCTCGGGGCGGGCCGATCCTACGAGCAGTACTTC.

V gene TRBV19 combines with J gene TRBJ2-3, with D perhaps matching TRBD1 (5 bases). Trimming removed 11 bases at V and 4 bases at J, with 19 bases between. Germline lookup yields CDR1 LNHDA and CDR2 SQIVND (reference sequence). The CDR3 spans 14 residues. The CDR3 sequence is CAGPREGGSDTQYF. Written as DNA, the CDR3 is TGTGCCGGACCCAGGGAAGGTGGATCAGATACGCAGTATTTT.

The chain links TRBV9 to TRBJ1-1; 9 bases map to TRBD1. CDR3 length: 14 amino acids. V shed 2 bases and J 4 bases; nucleotides not matched to a gene: 3. Germline lookup yields CDR1 SGDLS and CDR2 YYNGEE. The DNA of the CDR3 is TGTGCCAGCAGCGTCCGGGACAGGGCCACTGAAGCTTTCTTT. Its translation is CASSVRDRATEAFF. Supplemented by reference TRBV9 and TRBJ1-1, the full variable domain reads DSGVTQTPKHLITATGQRVTLRCSPRSGDLSVYWYQQSLDQGLQFLIQYYNGEERAKGNILERFSAQQFPDLHSELNLSSLELGDSALYFCASSVRDRATEAFFGQGTRLTVV.

With regard to this clone: At one end the junction does not follow the germline gene, possibly because of a read error. The chain has TRBV5-4 and TRBJ1-2; 8 bases match TRBD1. Germline V gene sequence: CDR1 SGHNT, CDR2 YYREEE (reference sequence). This CDR3 contains 13 residues. CDR3 sequence reads: CASSLATGAPAVF. The CDR3 coding sequence is TGTGCCAGCAGCTTGGCGACAGGGGCCCCAGCCGTCTTC.

J is TRBJ2-7 and V is TRBV28; TRBD1 is a possible D gene (6 bases). Germline CDR1 and CDR2: MDHEN and SYDVKM. V was cut by 2 bases and J by 2 bases, with 10 bases left in between. CDR3 length: 14 residues. CDR3 amino acids: CASSLIGQTYEQYF. CDR3 in DNA: TGTGCCAGCAGTTTAATTGGACAGACCTACGAGCAGTACTTC.